This entry describes one T cell receptor beta chain. The CDR3 is 16 residues long. V lost 5 bases, J lost 2 bases, and 16 bases lay in between. Germline assignment: CDR1 SEHNR and CDR2 FQNEAQ (reference sequence). TCRdb's copy holds only in-frame clones and misses some; the assay was immunoSEQ multiplex PCR. The sample has 300,000 to 400,000 clones, about 89% seen once; the top ten hold about 6%. Seattle-derived patients entered the study during active infection and were followed longitudinally. The sample originates from a study of blood T cell repertoires in COVID-19. This chain joins TRBV7-9 and TRBJ1-3, with unresolved D. Specimen: peripheral blood. The clonotype originates from a woman between 50 and 59 years old with COVID-19, enrolled during active disease. The CDR3 reads CASSPGVRLTGNTIYF. DNA for the CDR3: TGTGCCAGCAGCCCGGGAGTCCGGCTAACTGGAAACACCATATATTTT.